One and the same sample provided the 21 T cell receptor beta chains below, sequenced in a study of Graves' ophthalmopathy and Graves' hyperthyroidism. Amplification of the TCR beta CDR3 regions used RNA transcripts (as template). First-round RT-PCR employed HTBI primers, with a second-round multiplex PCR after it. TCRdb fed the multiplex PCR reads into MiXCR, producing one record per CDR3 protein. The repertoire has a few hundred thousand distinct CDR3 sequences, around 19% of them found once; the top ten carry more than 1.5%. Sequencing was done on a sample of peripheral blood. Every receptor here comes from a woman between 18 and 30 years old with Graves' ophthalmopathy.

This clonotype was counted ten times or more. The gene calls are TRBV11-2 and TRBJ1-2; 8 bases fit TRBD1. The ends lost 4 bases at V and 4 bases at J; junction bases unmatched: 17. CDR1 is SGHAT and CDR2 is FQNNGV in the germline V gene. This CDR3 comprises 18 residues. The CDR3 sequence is CASSSHPPRGTGFYGYTF. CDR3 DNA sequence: TGTGCCAGCAGCTCCCATCCCCCTCGAGGGACAGGCTTCTATGGCTACACCTTC.

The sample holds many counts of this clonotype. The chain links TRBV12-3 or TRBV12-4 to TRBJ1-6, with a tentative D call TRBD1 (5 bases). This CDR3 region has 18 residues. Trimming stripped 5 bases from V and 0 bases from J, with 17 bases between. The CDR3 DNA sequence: TGTGCCAGCAGTCTCGGCTGGGGGAAAAGCTCCTATAATTCACCCCTCCACTTT. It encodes CASSLGWGKSSYNSPLHF.

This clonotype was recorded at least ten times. The CDR3 nucleotides read TGCGCCAGCAGACCTGGGACGTCGGGAGAGACCCAGTACTTC. Its translation is CASRPGTSGETQYF. The chain carries TRBV5-1 and TRBJ2-5; either TRBD1 or TRBD2 may fit D (5 bases each). Germline V CDR1 and CDR2: SGHRS, YFSETQ. Trimming shortened V by 5 bases and J by 4 bases, and 15 bases separated the two germline ends. CDR3 length equals 14 residues.

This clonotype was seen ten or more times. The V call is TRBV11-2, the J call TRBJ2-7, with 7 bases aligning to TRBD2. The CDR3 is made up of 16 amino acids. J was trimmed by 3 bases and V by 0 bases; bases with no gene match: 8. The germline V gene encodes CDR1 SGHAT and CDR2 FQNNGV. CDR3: CASSLDGGRTGYEQYF. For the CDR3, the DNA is TGTGCCAGCAGCTTAGATGGCGGGAGAACCGGCTACGAGCAGTACTTC.

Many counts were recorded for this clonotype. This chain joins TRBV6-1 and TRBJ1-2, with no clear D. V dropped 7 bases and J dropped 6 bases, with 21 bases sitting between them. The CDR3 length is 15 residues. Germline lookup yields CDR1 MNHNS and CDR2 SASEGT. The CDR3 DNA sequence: TGTGCCAGCAACCCTCCCCCCCCCAGAAATGATGGCTACACCTTC. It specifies CASNPPPPRNDGYTF.

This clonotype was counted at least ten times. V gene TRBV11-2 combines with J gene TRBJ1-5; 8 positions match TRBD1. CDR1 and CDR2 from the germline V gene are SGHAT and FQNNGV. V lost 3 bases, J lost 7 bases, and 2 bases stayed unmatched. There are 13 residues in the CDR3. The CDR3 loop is CASSFGTGQPQHF. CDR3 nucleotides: TGTGCCAGCAGCTTCGGGACAGGACAGCCCCAGCATTTT.

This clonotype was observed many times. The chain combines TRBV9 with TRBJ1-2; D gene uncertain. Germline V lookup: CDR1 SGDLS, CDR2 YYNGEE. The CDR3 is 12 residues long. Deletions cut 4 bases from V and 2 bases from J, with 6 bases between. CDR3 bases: TGTGCCAGCAGCATCATGAACTATGGCTACACCTTC. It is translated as CASSIMNYGYTF.

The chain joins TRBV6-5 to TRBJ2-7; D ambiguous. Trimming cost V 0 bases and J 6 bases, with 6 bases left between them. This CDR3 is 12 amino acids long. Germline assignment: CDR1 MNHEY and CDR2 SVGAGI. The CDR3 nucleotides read TGTGCCAGCAGTTACTCTCTATCCGAGCAGTACTTC. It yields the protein CASSYSLSEQYF.

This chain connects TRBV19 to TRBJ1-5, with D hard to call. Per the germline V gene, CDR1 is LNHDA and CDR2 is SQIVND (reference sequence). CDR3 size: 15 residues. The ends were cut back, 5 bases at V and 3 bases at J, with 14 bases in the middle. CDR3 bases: TGTGCCAGTAGTCGTCTATGGGATGCCAATCAGCCCCAGCATTTT. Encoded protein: CASSRLWDANQPQHF. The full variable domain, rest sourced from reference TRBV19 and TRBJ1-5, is DGGITQSPKYLFRKEGQNVTLSCEQNLNHDAMYWYRQDPGQGLRLIYYSQIVNDFQKGDIAEGYSVSREKKESFPLTVTSAQKNPTAFYLCASSRLWDANQPQHFGDGTRLSIL.

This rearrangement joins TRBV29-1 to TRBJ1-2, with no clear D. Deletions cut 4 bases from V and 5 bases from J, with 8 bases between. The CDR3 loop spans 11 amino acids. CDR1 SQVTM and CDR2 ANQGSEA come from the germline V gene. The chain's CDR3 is CSVVREYGYTF. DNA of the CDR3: TGCAGCGTTGTGAGGGAATATGGCTACACCTTC.

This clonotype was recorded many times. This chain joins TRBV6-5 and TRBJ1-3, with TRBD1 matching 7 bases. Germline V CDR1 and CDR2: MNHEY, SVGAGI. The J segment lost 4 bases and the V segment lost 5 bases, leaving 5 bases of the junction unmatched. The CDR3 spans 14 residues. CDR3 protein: CASSTTGVGNTIYF. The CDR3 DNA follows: TGTGCCAGCAGTACCACAGGGGTCGGAAACACCATATATTTT.

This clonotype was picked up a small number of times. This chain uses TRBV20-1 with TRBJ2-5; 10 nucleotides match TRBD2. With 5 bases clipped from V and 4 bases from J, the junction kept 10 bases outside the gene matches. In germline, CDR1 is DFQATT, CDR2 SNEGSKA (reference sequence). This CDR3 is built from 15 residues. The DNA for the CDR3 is TGCAGTGCTGATATAGGGGCTAGCGGGAGAGAGACCCAGTACTTC. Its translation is CSADIGASGRETQYF.

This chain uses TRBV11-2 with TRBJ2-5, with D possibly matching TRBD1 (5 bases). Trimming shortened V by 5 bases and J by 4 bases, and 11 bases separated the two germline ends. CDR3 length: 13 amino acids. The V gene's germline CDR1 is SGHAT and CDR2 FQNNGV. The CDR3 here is CASSQQGPETQYF. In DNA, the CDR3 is TGTGCCAGCAGCCAGCAGGGCCCAGAGACCCAGTACTTC.

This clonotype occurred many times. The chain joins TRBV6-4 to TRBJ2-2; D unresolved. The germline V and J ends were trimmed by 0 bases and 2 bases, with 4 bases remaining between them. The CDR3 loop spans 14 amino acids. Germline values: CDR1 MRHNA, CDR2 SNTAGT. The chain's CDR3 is CASSDSSNTGELFF. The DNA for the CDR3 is TGTGCCAGCAGTGACTCGAGTAACACCGGGGAGCTGTTTTTT.

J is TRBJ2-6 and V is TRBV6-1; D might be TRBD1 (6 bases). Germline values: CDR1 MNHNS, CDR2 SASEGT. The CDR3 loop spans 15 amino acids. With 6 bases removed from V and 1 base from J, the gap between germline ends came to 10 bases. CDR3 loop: CASRTTGSGANVLTF. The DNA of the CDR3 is TGTGCCAGCAGGACTACAGGGTCTGGGGCCAACGTCCTGACTTTC.

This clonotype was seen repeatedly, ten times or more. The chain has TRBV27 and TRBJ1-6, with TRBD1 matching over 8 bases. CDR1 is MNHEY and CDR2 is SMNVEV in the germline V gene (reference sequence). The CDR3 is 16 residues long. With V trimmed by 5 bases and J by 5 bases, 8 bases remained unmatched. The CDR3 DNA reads TGTGCCAGCAGTAGGCCCCCAGGGGGCAATAATTCACCCCTCCACTTT. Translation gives CASSRPPGGNNSPLHF.

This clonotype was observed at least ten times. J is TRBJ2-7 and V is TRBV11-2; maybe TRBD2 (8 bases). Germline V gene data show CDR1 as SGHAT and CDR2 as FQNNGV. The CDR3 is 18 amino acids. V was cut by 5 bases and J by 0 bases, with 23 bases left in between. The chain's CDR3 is CASSLRDSLAGFSYEQYF. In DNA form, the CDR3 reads TGTGCCAGCAGCCTGCGGGACAGTCTAGCGGGTTTCTCCTACGAGCAGTACTTC. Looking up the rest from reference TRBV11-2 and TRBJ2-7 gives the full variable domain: EAGVAQSPRYKIIEKRQSVAFWCNPISGHATLYWYQQILGQGPKLLIQFQNNGVVDDSQLPKDRFSAERLKGVDSTLKIQPAKLEDSAVYLCASSLRDSLAGFSYEQYFGPGTRLTVT.

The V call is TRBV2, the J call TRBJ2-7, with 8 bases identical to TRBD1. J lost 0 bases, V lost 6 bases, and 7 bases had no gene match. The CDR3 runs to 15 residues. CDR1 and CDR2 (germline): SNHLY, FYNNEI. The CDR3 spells CASSGTGWSSYEQYF. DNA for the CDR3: TGTGCCAGCAGCGGGACAGGCTGGAGCTCCTACGAGCAGTACTTC. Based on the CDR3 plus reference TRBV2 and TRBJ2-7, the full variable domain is EPEVTQTPSHQVTQMGQEVILRCVPISNHLYFYWYRQILGQKVEFLVSFYNNEISEKSEIFDDQFSVERPDGSNFTLKIRSTKLEDSAMYFCASSGTGWSSYEQYFGPGTRLTVT.

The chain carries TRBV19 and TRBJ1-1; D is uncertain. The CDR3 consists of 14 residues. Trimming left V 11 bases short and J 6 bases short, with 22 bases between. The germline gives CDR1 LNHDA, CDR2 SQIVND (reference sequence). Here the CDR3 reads CAGRMTPAAAEAFF. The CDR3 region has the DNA TGTGCCGGGAGGATGACGCCGGCCGCGGCTGAAGCTTTCTTT. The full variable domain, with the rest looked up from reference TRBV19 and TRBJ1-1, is DGGITQSPKYLFRKEGQNVTLSCEQNLNHDAMYWYRQDPGQGLRLIYYSQIVNDFQKGDIAEGYSVSREKKESFPLTVTSAQKNPTAFYLCAGRMTPAAAEAFFGQGTRLTVV.

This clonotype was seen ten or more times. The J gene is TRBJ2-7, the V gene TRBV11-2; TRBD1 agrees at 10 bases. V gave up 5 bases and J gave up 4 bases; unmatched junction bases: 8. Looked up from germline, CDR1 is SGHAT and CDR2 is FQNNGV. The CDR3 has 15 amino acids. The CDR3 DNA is TGTGCCAGCAGCGATAGACAGGGGGCGACGTACGAGCAGTACTTC. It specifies CASSDRQGATYEQYF.

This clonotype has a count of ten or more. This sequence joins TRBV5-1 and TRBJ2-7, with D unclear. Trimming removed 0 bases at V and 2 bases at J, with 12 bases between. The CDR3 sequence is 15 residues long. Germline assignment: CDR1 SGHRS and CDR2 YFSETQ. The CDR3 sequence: CASSLGLGGPYEQYF. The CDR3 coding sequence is TGCGCCAGCAGCTTGGGCCTCGGTGGACCCTACGAGCAGTACTTC. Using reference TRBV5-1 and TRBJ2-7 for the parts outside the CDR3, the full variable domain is KAGVTQTPRYLIKTRGQQVTLSCSPISGHRSVSWYQQTPGQGLQFLFEYFSETQRNKGNFPGRFSGRQFSNSRSEMNVSTLELGDSALYLCASSLGLGGPYEQYFGPGTRLTVT.